These T cell receptor beta chains were read from a single sample in a study of CD8 T cells in ankylosing spondylitis. TCRdb re-derived calls from the 5' RACE reads in MiXCR, one entry per CDR3 protein. Of roughly 700,000 distinct CDR3 sequences in the sample, 15% to 20% were seen once. Sequencing input: blood, either unsorted or a sorted T cell fraction (not recorded which). These receptors came from a male donor with ankylosing spondylitis. CDR3s include the opening cysteine and the closing phenylalanine or tryptophan.

V gene,J gene,CDR3 protein
TRBV2,TRBJ2-3,CASESSASTDTQYF
TRBV28,TRBJ1-5,CASSLYGVGNQPQHF
TRBV5-1,TRBJ2-2,CASSLKAHTGELFF
TRBV12-3/TRBV12-4,TRBJ1-1,CASSLPQNTEAFF
TRBV5-1,TRBJ2-1,CASSLFLADNEQFF
TRBV27,TRBJ2-3,CASSPPSVTQYF
TRBV4-1,TRBJ1-6,CASSQGGWEPLHF
TRBV7-9,TRBJ2-3,CASSLGDSGGDTQYF
TRBV6-5,TRBJ2-7,CASSYLGTGGHEQYF
TRBV4-1,TRBJ2-1,CASSQRQGETDEQFF
TRBV6-1,TRBJ1-1,CASRPGQRTEAFF
TRBV20-1,TRBJ2-5,CSATVAGLQETQYF
TRBV7-8,TRBJ2-1,CASSLVSLEEIDEQFF
TRBV25-1,TRBJ2-1,CASSDSGTSGPQRYNEQFF
TRBV5-1,TRBJ1-2,CASSDPGQGYGYTF
TRBV5-1,TRBJ2-7,CASSPSGRTMEQYF
TRBV7-3,TRBJ1-1,CASSFNRGQDTEAFF
TRBV28,TRBJ2-7,CASTLGGLSGSYEQYF
TRBV4-2,TRBJ2-3,CASSQERREGDTQYF
TRBV5-1,TRBJ1-1,CASSGEYKNTEAFF
TRBV2,TRBJ2-1,CARMGTSGSSYNEQFF
TRBV5-6,TRBJ1-1,CASSLGQGASAFF
TRBV29-1,TRBJ1-1,CSAGTGFFTEAFF
TRBV20-1,TRBJ2-5,CSARAGEAAQYF
TRBV30,TRBJ2-1,CAWSVLHEQFF
TRBV11-2,TRBJ2-3,CASSLIGRDRVPDTQYF
TRBV12-3/TRBV12-4,TRBJ2-1,CASSSSLSSYNEQFF
TRBV4-2,TRBJ2-3,CASSQDKGTSGRGGTDTQYF
TRBV28,TRBJ1-4,CASSLGASGWGTNEKLFF
TRBV20-1,TRBJ2-3,CSAPRQTSTDTQYF
TRBV21-1,TRBJ2-2,CASSRAGTRNNTGELFF
TRBV12-3/TRBV12-4,TRBJ2-3,CASSSSGFLADTQYF
TRBV7-2,TRBJ2-1,CASTGPATSGSWYEQFF
TRBV30,TRBJ2-7,CAWEQLAGVYEQYF
TRBV18,TRBJ1-4,CASSPPTATNEKLFF
TRBV12-3/TRBV12-4,TRBJ1-2,CASSLDLVGKDYTF
TRBV29-1,TRBJ2-7,CSAIRGINSYEQYF
TRBV7-3,TRBJ2-7,CASSLLGRGDEQYF
TRBV28,TRBJ2-3,CASTLKGTDTQYF
TRBV29-1,TRBJ2-5,CSTGLAGMETQYF
TRBV7-8,TRBJ1-1,CASSPWTGRNTEAFF
TRBV11-1,TRBJ2-5,CASSQQQGRDQETQYF
TRBV7-2,TRBJ2-2,CASSPGPGELFF
TRBV28,TRBJ1-1,CASSYRGAMTEAFF
TRBV4-2,TRBJ2-5,CASSQAGSASWGETQYF
TRBV20-1,TRBJ2-1,CSASPGARNEQFF
TRBV29-1,TRBJ2-1,CSVEGSGRVVEQFF
TRBV4-2,TRBJ2-3,CASSQWAGGTVAGVGDTQYF
TRBV7-9,TRBJ2-5,CASSSAASQETQYF
TRBV15,TRBJ1-2,CATSRVDRDNYGYTF
TRBV20-1,TRBJ1-1,CSARGHLAGSGAFF
TRBV29-1,TRBJ2-7,CSVEGLAGDPYEQYF
TRBV12-3/TRBV12-4,TRBJ1-6,CASSSGAQTSPLHF
TRBV6-2/TRBV6-3,TRBJ2-1,CASSYAKNEQFF
TRBV29-1,TRBJ1-1,CSVERIRAGNTEAFF